The 18 T cell receptor beta chains listed next were all sequenced from one sample in a study of cytomegalovirus exposure and HLA in healthy donors. Primers: 60 Vbeta forward and 13 Jbeta reverse. TCRdb keeps only in-frame clones here, not all; method: immunoSEQ multiplex PCR. This sample has roughly 100,000 clones, with about 80% found just once. Input material: PBMCs. These receptors originate from a man aged 60 to 69 in good health and CMV-seropositive.

V is TRBV7-6 and J is TRBJ2-7; 11 nucleotides agree with TRBD1. The germline V gene encodes CDR1 SGHVS and CDR2 FNYEAQ. The V gene end was trimmed by 6 bases and the J gene end by 3 bases; junction bases not matched to a gene: 10. The CDR3 runs 16 residues. The CDR3 here is CASSQLGGTGGYEQYF. In DNA form, the CDR3 reads TGTGCCAGCAGTCAACTAGGAGGGACAGGGGGCTACGAGCAGTACTTC.

The chain combines TRBV7-8 with TRBJ1-1; 7 bases are a match to TRBD1. CDR1 is SGHVS, CDR2 FQNEAQ, per germline. This CDR3 comprises 15 residues. V was pared by 4 bases and J by 6 bases, with 11 bases of the junction left unmatched. The CDR3 region has the DNA TGTGCCAGCAGCTACCGGGACAGAACGTTCGCTGAAGCTTTCTTT. Protein sequence: CASSYRDRTFAEAFF.

The rearrangement joins TRBV7-2 to TRBJ2-1, with D unclear. Trimming removed 1 base at V and 1 base at J, with 5 bases between. CDR1 and CDR2 from the germline V gene are SGHTA and FQGNSA. CDR3 size: 14 residues. This CDR3 is CASSLGGSYNEQFF. CDR3 coding DNA: TGTGCCAGCAGCTTAGGAGGTTCCTACAATGAGCAGTTCTTC.

The chain links TRBV5-4 to TRBJ1-1; D may be TRBD1 (6 bases). Germline-derived CDR1 and CDR2 are SGHNT and YYREEE (reference sequence). The V gene lost 3 bases and the J gene lost 0 bases, with 9 bases spanning the gap. The CDR3 runs to 14 residues. In DNA form, the CDR3 reads TGTGCCAGCAGCTATGACAGGATGAACACTGAAGCTTTCTTT. Translating gives CASSYDRMNTEAFF.

The chain has TRBV19 and TRBJ1-1, with 9 bases fitting TRBD1. The CDR3 covers 15 residues. The germline V gene encodes CDR1 LNHDA and CDR2 SQIVND (reference sequence). J gave up 3 bases and V 6 bases, and 8 bases lay outside the gene matches. The CDR3 reads CASSILDRGDTEAFF. The CDR3 DNA reads as TGTGCCAGTAGCATCCTCGACAGGGGGGACACTGAAGCTTTCTTT.

The CDR3 loop is CASSFSRDRVFSGANVLTF. CDR3 sequence (DNA): TGTGCCAGCAGCTTCTCTCGCGACAGGGTCTTCTCTGGGGCCAACGTCCTGACTTTC. V is TRBV7-8 and J is TRBJ2-6, with TRBD1 identical over 7 bases. The germline V gene has CDR1 SGHVS and CDR2 FQNEAQ. The trim removed 3 bases at V and 0 bases at J, leaving 11 bases unmatched. The CDR3 is 19 residues long.

The chain couples TRBV30 to TRBJ2-7, with D hard to call. The germline CDR1 and CDR2 sequences are GTSNPN and SVGIG (reference sequence). The V gene lost 3 bases and the J gene lost 5 bases, with 17 bases spanning the gap. The CDR3 runs 14 residues. CDR3 sequence: CAWRLGRKSHEQYF. Written as DNA, the CDR3 is TGTGCCTGGAGGTTGGGCAGAAAATCCCACGAGCAGTACTTC.

The chain recombines TRBV7-2 with TRBJ2-1; 8 bases match TRBD1. The CDR3 runs to 13 residues. Germline V gene lookup returns CDR1 SGHTA and CDR2 FQGNSA. The V gene end was trimmed by 5 bases and the J gene end by 8 bases; junction bases not matched to a gene: 5. CDR3 nucleotides: TGTGCCAGCAGCCCAGGGGGCGTCGATGAGCAGTTCTTC. Encoded protein: CASSPGGVDEQFF.

The chain carries TRBV6-5 and TRBJ2-2, with 8 positions matching TRBD1. The V and J ends lost 11 bases and 5 bases, in that order; junction bases with no gene match: 7. Per germline, CDR1 MNHEY and CDR2 SVGAGI. CDR3 length: 13 residues. The CDR3 bases are TGTGCCGGCCGGACAGGGAGGACCGGGGAGCTGTTTTTT. It yields the protein CAGRTGRTGELFF.

The V call is TRBV5-6, the J call TRBJ1-5; weak D call: TRBD1 (5 bases). There are 17 residues in the CDR3. With 3 bases removed from V and 1 base from J, the gap between germline ends came to 17 bases. Per germline, CDR1 SGHDT and CDR2 YYEEEE. The CDR3 nucleotides are TGTGCCAGCAGCTCGGTGCAGGGTATGTTGAGCAATCAGCCCCAGCATTTT. Its translation: CASSSVQGMLSNQPQHF.

V gene TRBV27 combines with J gene TRBJ2-5; 11 bases align to TRBD2. Germline values: CDR1 MNHEY, CDR2 SMNVEV (reference sequence). V lost 0 bases to trimming and J lost 4 bases; unmatched junction nucleotides: 7. CDR3 size: 17 residues. The DNA for the CDR3 is TGTGCCAGCAGTTTATCTAAGACTAGCGGGGCCGGAGAGACCCAGTACTTC. Translating gives CASSLSKTSGAGETQYF.

J is TRBJ1-5 and V is TRBV5-8; possible D gene TRBD1, 5 bases. CDR1 and CDR2 (germline): SGHTS, YDEGEE. Trimming cost V 3 bases and J 2 bases, with 12 bases left between them. The CDR3 has 15 residues. The CDR3 spells CASSSLTQGNQPQHF. The CDR3 bases are TGTGCCAGCAGCTCGTTAACACAGGGCAATCAGCCCCAGCATTTT.

V and J are TRBV4-2 and TRBJ1-2; 9 nucleotides agree with TRBD1. V was pared by 1 base and J by 3 bases, with 3 bases of the junction left unmatched. CDR1 is LGHNA, CDR2 YNFKEQ, per germline. CDR3 length equals 15 residues. The chain's CDR3 is CASSQAGQGDYGYTF. The DNA for the CDR3 is TGTGCCAGCAGCCAAGCGGGACAGGGAGACTATGGCTACACCTTC.

For this clone: At one of its ends the junction is not consistent with the germline gene, which may arise from a read error. V is TRBV7-9 and J is TRBJ2-5; no firm D call. The CDR3 sequence is 13 residues long. The germline V gene has CDR1 SEHNR and CDR2 FQNEAQ (reference sequence). The chain's CDR3 is CSSSLGAAETQYF. CDR3 nucleotides: TGTTCCAGCAGCTTAGGAGCCGCTGAGACCCAGTACTTC.

This chain connects TRBV7-2 to TRBJ1-4; D gene ambiguous. This CDR3 is built from 13 residues. The V end was cut by 4 bases, the J end by 7 bases, with 10 bases between. Germline assignment: CDR1 SGHTA and CDR2 FQGNSA. The DNA for the CDR3 is TGTGCCAGCAGCTCGACCTGGAGTGAAAAACTGTTTTTT. The encoded protein is CASSSTWSEKLFF.

The chain is built from TRBV7-9 and TRBJ1-1; D unclear. This CDR3 has 13 residues. Germline CDR1 is SEHNR and CDR2 is FQNEAQ (reference sequence). V lost 3 bases, J lost 3 bases, and 8 bases lay in between. The CDR3 DNA is TGTGCCAGCAGCTTTAACGGGGACACTGAAGCTTTCTTT. Translating gives CASSFNGDTEAFF.

The chain combines TRBV10-3 with TRBJ1-2; TRBD1 matches at 9 bases. The CDR3 sequence is 15 residues long. V lost 6 bases, J lost 2 bases, and 7 bases stayed unmatched. Per the germline V gene, CDR1 is ENHRY and CDR2 is SYGVKD. CDR3 sequence reads: CAIRRTGAKNYGYTF. The CDR3 DNA follows: TGTGCCATCAGACGGACAGGGGCGAAAAACTATGGCTACACCTTC.

This sequence joins TRBV15 and TRBJ1-6, with unresolved D. Germline-derived CDR1 and CDR2 are LNHNV and YYDKDF (reference sequence). CDR3 length: 15 amino acids. Between the trimmed V and J ends, which lost 5 bases and 0 bases, there was a span of 8 bases. This CDR3 is CATSERSSYNSPLHF. The CDR3 DNA reads TGTGCCACCAGCGAGCGGAGCTCCTATAATTCACCCCTCCACTTT.